These 16 T cell receptor beta chains share one sample of origin, sequenced in a study of T cell responses to AZD1222 COVID-19 vaccine (dated by TCRdb to the early 2020s). Explained via the paper, the time point label denotes: about 28 days (+/-7) after the second vaccine dose. Library method: the immunoSEQ multiplex PCR assay. What TCRdb holds here is the immuneACCESS table cut down to in-frame rearrangements. Part of the clones is not present; checked against another copy, under half of the missing clones reflect an unresolved V gene, and the others are unexplained. Present in this sample are approximately 100,000 clones, roughly 87% of which were seen just once. 7.5% to 9% of the sample is held by the ten biggest clonotypes. Specimen: peripheral blood, collected 28 days after the second AZD1222 dose. The source is an adult who received the AZD1222 COVID-19 vaccine.

V is TRBV2 and J is TRBJ1-5; maybe TRBD1 (6 bases). CDR1 is SNHLY, CDR2 FYNNEI, per germline. This CDR3 contains 15 residues. The V and J ends lost 5 bases and 0 bases respectively, with 11 bases between them. CDR3 DNA sequence: TGTGCCAGCAGTTCACAGGGAGTTAGCAATCAGCCCCAGCATTTT. It is translated as CASSSQGVSNQPQHF. Combining the CDR3 with reference TRBV2 and TRBJ1-5 gives the whole variable domain EPEVTQTPSHQVTQMGQEVILRCVPISNHLYFYWYRQILGQKVEFLVSFYNNEISEKSEIFDDQFSVERPDGSNFTLKIRSTKLEDSAMYFCASSSQGVSNQPQHFGDGTRLSIL.

This chain links TRBV7-3 with TRBJ2-3, with TRBD2 as a possible D gene (6 bases). The CDR3 totals 16 residues. V lost 1 base and J lost 3, with 14 bases in between. Germline V CDR1 and CDR2: SGHTA, FQGTGA. The CDR3 sequence is CASSLIAGITTDTQYF. As DNA, the CDR3 is TGTGCCAGCAGCTTAATCGCGGGAATCACGACAGATACGCAGTATTTT.

This clone has only one observation. This sequence joins TRBV5-4 and TRBJ1-2; the D gene is possibly TRBD1 (5 bases). V was cut by 2 bases and J by 2 bases, with 7 bases left in between. The CDR3 contains 13 residues. Germline-derived CDR1 and CDR2 are SGHNT and YYREEE (reference sequence). This CDR3 reads CASSFRQNYGYTF. CDR3 coding DNA: TGTGCCAGCAGCTTTAGACAGAACTATGGCTACACCTTC.

The chain links TRBV7-2 to TRBJ2-7; D perhaps matches TRBD2 (5 bases). CDR1 and CDR2 (germline): SGHTA, FQGNSA. V lost 5 bases, J lost 3 bases, and 11 bases lay in between. The CDR3 has 13 amino acids. Here the CDR3 DNA reads TGTGCCAGCAGCCCCCCGGGGTTCTACGAGCAGTACTTC. Translation gives CASSPPGFYEQYF.

This clone was picked up a small number of times. The chain has TRBV25-1 and TRBJ2-2, with D tentatively TRBD2 (7 bases). Between the trimmed V and J ends, which lost 3 bases and 6 bases, there was a span of 14 bases. This CDR3 spans 15 amino acids. Germline-derived CDR1 and CDR2 are MGHDK and SYGVNS. The CDR3: CASSDMAGAPGELFF. DNA of the CDR3: TGTGCCAGCAGTGACATGGCGGGGGCCCCCGGGGAGCTGTTTTTT.

Only a few counts were recorded for this clone. The chain recombines TRBV5-1 with TRBJ2-1; D remains ambiguous. The V end was cut by 4 bases, the J end by 1 base, with 18 bases between. The V gene's germline CDR1 is SGHRS and CDR2 YFSETQ. The CDR3 covers 17 residues. The CDR3 reads CASSPLVRARSYNEQFF. The CDR3 DNA sequence: TGCGCCAGCAGCCCTCTCGTCCGGGCTAGGTCCTACAATGAGCAGTTCTTC.

J is TRBJ1-4 and V is TRBV9; D ambiguous. Trimming removed 0 bases at V and 7 bases at J, with 10 bases between. Germline CDR1 and CDR2: SGDLS and YYNGEE. The CDR3 is 14 amino acids. CDR3 sequence (DNA): TGTGCCAGCAGCGTAGAACTTCGGGGTGAAAAACTGTTTTTT. Its translation is CASSVELRGEKLFF.

The genes are TRBV5-1 and TRBJ1-1; weak D call: TRBD1 (6 bases). The CDR3 is 15 amino acids. CDR1 SGHRS and CDR2 YFSETQ come from the germline V gene. The V end was cut by 3 bases, the J end by 0 bases, with 12 bases between. CDR3 loop: CASSSHTGMNTEAFF. The CDR3 DNA reads TGCGCCAGCAGCTCGCACACAGGGATGAACACTGAAGCTTTCTTT.

This chain uses TRBV3-1 (or the pseudogene TRBV3-2) with TRBJ1-1; D perhaps matches TRBD1 (5 bases). Trimming cost V 1 base and J 5 bases, with 11 bases left between them. This CDR3 has 14 amino acids. The germline gives CDR1 LGHDT, CDR2 YNNKEL (reference sequence). The CDR3 reads CASSQVGGLTEAFF. In DNA form, the CDR3 reads TGTGCCAGCAGCCAAGTGGGGGGTTTGACTGAAGCTTTCTTT.

This chain connects TRBV14 to TRBJ1-2; D call uncertain. The CDR3 runs to 13 residues. Looked up from germline, CDR1 is SGHDN and CDR2 is FVKESK. The V and J ends lost 2 bases and 4 bases respectively, with 8 bases between them. The CDR3, as DNA: TGTGCCAGCAGCCAAAACATCCTCTATGGCTACACCTTC. It yields the protein CASSQNILYGYTF.

This clone was seen a single time. The V call is TRBV4-1, the J call TRBJ2-1; D unresolved. Germline V gene sequence: CDR1 MGHRA, CDR2 YSYEKL. With 2 bases removed from V and 5 bases from J, the gap between germline ends came to 7 bases. This CDR3 has 13 residues. The CDR3 DNA reads TGCGCCAGCAGCCAAAGCCGAAACAATGAGCAGTTCTTC. Amino acid sequence: CASSQSRNNEQFF.

A few counts support this clone. V gene TRBV12-3 or TRBV12-4 combines with J gene TRBJ1-1, with a possible D match to TRBD1 (5 bases). V was trimmed by 7 bases and J by 10 bases, leaving 19 bases between them. The CDR3 runs to 13 residues. The CDR3 nucleotides are TGTGCCAGCACCCCAACGGGGGTTGAGGGAGCTTTCTTT. This gives the protein CASTPTGVEGAFF.

This clone has a count of ten or more. V and J are TRBV4-2 and TRBJ2-7, with 12 bases lining up with TRBD2. In germline, CDR1 is LGHNA, CDR2 YNFKEQ. CDR3 length: 16 amino acids. Trimming removed 0 bases from V and 5 bases from J; junction bases left unmatched: 5. The DNA of the CDR3 is TGTGCCAGCAGCCAAGAAGCTAGCGGGGGGGTAAACGAGCAGTACTTC. Protein product: CASSQEASGGVNEQYF.

This clone occurred once. This chain uses TRBV2 with TRBJ2-6; maybe TRBD2 (6 bases). The CDR3 consists of 15 residues. Trimming left V 7 bases short and J 1 base short, with 11 bases between. The germline V gene encodes CDR1 SNHLY and CDR2 FYNNEI. The CDR3 sequence: CASTGGKSGANVLTF. The DNA of the CDR3 is TGTGCCAGCACTGGAGGGAAGTCTGGGGCCAACGTCCTGACTTTC.

The chain carries TRBV7-2 and TRBJ1-5; D gene uncertain. This CDR3 spans 13 amino acids. Trimming cost V 2 bases and J 9 bases, with 11 bases left between them. The germline gives CDR1 SGHTA, CDR2 FQGNSA. The CDR3 loop reads CASSLLKGWPQHF. The CDR3 nucleotides read TGTGCCAGCAGCTTACTCAAGGGATGGCCCCAGCATTTT.

The chain recombines TRBV7-8 with TRBJ1-3; D remains ambiguous. The germline V gene has CDR1 SGHVS and CDR2 FQNEAQ. The CDR3 runs 13 residues. V was pared by 6 bases and J by 2 bases, with 8 bases between. CDR3 amino acids: CASRGNAGNTIYF. The CDR3, as DNA: TGTGCCAGCAGGGGAAACGCTGGAAACACCATATATTTT.